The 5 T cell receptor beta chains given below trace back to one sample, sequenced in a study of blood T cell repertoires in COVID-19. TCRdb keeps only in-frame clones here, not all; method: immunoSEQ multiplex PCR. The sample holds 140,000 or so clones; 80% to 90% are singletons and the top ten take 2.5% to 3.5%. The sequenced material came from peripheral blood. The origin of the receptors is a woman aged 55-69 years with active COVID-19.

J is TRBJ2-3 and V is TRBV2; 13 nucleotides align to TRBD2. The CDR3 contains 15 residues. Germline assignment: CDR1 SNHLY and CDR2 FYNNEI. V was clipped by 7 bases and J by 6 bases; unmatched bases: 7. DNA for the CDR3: TGTGCCAGCAACTTCGGACTAGCGGGAGTCGATACGCAGTATTTT. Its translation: CASNFGLAGVDTQYF.

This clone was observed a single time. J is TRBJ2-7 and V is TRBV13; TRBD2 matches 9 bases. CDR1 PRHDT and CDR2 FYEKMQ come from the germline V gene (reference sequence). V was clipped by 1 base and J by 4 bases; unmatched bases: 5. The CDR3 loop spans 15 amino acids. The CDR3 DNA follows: TGTGCCAGCAGCTTAGAGGCTAGCGGGAATTACGAGCAGTACTTC. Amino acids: CASSLEASGNYEQYF.

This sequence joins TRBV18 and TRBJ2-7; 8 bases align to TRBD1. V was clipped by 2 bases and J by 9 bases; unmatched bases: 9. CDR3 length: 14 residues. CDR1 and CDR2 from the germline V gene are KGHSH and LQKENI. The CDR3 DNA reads TGTGCCAGCTCACCAGGGACAGGAGGTCGGGTGCAGTACTTC. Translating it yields CASSPGTGGRVQYF.

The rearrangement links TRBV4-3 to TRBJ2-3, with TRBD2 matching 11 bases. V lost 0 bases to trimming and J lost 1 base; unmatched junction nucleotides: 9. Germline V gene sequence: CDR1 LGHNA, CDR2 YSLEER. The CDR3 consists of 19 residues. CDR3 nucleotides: TGCGCCAGCAGCCAAGAAGGGGGCCGTAGCGGGAGGGGCACAGATACGCAGTATTTT. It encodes CASSQEGGRSGRGTDTQYF.

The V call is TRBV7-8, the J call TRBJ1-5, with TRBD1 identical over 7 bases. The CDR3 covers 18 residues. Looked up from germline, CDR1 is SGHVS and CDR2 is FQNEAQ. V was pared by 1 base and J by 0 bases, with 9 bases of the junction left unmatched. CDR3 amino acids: CASSLEGGGGISNQPQHF. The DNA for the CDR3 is TGTGCCAGCAGCTTAGAAGGGGGCGGGGGGATTAGCAATCAGCCCCAGCATTTT. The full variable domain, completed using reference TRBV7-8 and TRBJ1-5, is GAGVSQSPRYKVAKRGQDVALRCDPISGHVSLFWYQQALGQGPEFLTYFQNEAQLDKSGLPSDRFFAERPEGSVSTLKIQRTQQEDSAVYLCASSLEGGGGISNQPQHFGDGTRLSIL.